A single sample is the source of the 29 T cell receptor beta chains below, sequenced in a study of molecular identifiers for immune sequencing clone quantification. TCRdb reprocessed the PCR reads with MiXCR, giving one entry per CDR3 protein. Of approximately 550,000 distinct CDR3 sequences in the sample, 20% to 25% are singletons; the top ten hold 0.7% to 0.95%. Sequenced input: naive CD8+ T cells from blood, with Jurkat cell RNA spiked in. The subset here: FACS-sorted CD8+CD4-CCR7+CD45RA+ naive T cells. These receptors all stem from a human donor in good health. Some libraries in this study had Jurkat cell RNA spiked in.

V gene TRBV20-1 combines with J gene TRBJ2-2; D may be TRBD2 (6 bases). The CDR3 is 14 residues long. V was pared by 3 bases and J by 1 base, with 9 bases between. Germline CDR1 is DFQATT and CDR2 is SNEGSKA (reference sequence). The CDR3 DNA reads TGCAGTGCTAGTAGGCGGGAGAACACCGGGGAGCTGTTTTTT. It is translated as CSASRRENTGELFF.

This clonotype showed up many times. The chain couples TRBV4-3 to TRBJ1-1; 10 bases fit TRBD1. The CDR3 is made up of 15 amino acids. J lost 4 bases, V lost 1 base, and 3 bases had no gene match. The germline V gene has CDR1 LGHNA and CDR2 YSLEER. The CDR3 nucleotides are TGCGCCAGCAGCCAAGGGACAGGGGGTTTCACTGAAGCTTTCTTT. This codes for CASSQGTGGFTEAFF.

For this clonotype: Because the CDR3 is missing its conserved closing phenylalanine or tryptophan, this is likely a read error. The CDR3 loop reads CASSHPGQGIYEQYL. For the CDR3, the DNA is TGTGCCAGCAGTCATCCGGGACAGGGGATCTACGAGCAGTACCTC. The chain is built from TRBV27 and TRBJ2-7; 10 positions agree with TRBD1. This CDR3 has 15 residues. Germline trimming cut 5 bases from V and 3 bases from J; bases unmatched to any gene: 7. Germline-derived CDR1 and CDR2 are MNHEY and SMNVEV (reference sequence).

This rearrangement joins TRBV13 to TRBJ1-1; 9 nucleotides line up with TRBD1. Losses at the gene ends were 4 bases for V and 6 bases for J; bases not matched to a gene: 9. Germline V gene data show CDR1 as PRHDT and CDR2 as FYEKMQ (reference sequence). The CDR3 runs to 15 residues. The CDR3 region has the DNA TGTGCCAGCAGCTACATCACAGGGGGCGATTCTGAAGCTTTCTTT. Translation: CASSYITGGDSEAFF. Looking up the rest from reference TRBV13 and TRBJ1-1 gives the full variable domain: AAGVIQSPRHLIKEKRETATLKCYPIPRHDTVYWYQQGPGQDPQFLISFYEKMQSDKGSIPDRFSAQQFSDYHSELNMSSLELGDSALYFCASSYITGGDSEAFFGQGTRLTVV.

This clonotype was counted ten times or more. This chain joins TRBV11-1 and TRBJ2-7; 12 nucleotides agree with TRBD1. The CDR3 consists of 14 residues. The V gene end was trimmed by 5 bases and the J gene end by 6 bases; junction bases not matched to a gene: 5. Per the germline V gene, CDR1 is SGHAT and CDR2 is FQDESV (reference sequence). CDR3 in DNA: TGTGCCAGCAGCCCGGGACAGGGGGCAATCGAGCAGTACTTC. The encoded protein is CASSPGQGAIEQYF.

In its sample, this clonotype was seen many times. This chain joins TRBV5-1 and TRBJ2-7, with D possibly being TRBD2 (6 bases). The CDR3 loop spans 18 amino acids. The V and J ends lost 0 bases and 7 bases respectively, with 26 bases between them. Germline V CDR1 and CDR2: SGHRS, YFSETQ. CDR3 protein: CASSLAAPQLASAYEQYF. DNA of the CDR3: TGCGCCAGCAGCTTGGCCGCCCCGCAGCTGGCTAGCGCGTATGAGCAGTACTTC.

The V gene is TRBV4-1, the J gene TRBJ1-1, with TRBD1 identical over 7 bases. The V gene end was trimmed by 1 base and the J gene end by 3 bases; junction bases not matched to a gene: 8. This CDR3 spans 16 amino acids. CDR1 MGHRA and CDR2 YSYEKL come from the germline V gene. CDR3 region: CASSQVWTGPDTEAFF. The CDR3 DNA reads TGCGCCAGCAGCCAAGTATGGACAGGTCCCGACACTGAAGCTTTCTTT.

In this sample, this clonotype turned up a few times. The J gene is TRBJ2-4, the V gene TRBV15; TRBD1 agrees at 9 bases. Per germline, CDR1 LNHNV and CDR2 YYDKDF (reference sequence). V shed 1 base and J 7 bases; nucleotides not matched to a gene: 11. The CDR3 runs 17 residues. The CDR3 region is CATSRGPGQGIWNIQYF. The CDR3 DNA reads as TGTGCCACCAGCAGAGGGCCAGGACAGGGGATTTGGAACATTCAGTACTTC.

Notes on this clonotype: The junction differs from germline at one of its ends, possibly a read error. The rearrangement uses TRBV19 and TRBJ2-2; TRBD1 matches at 8 bases. CDR3 size: 16 residues. CDR1 and CDR2 from the germline V gene are LNHDA and SQIVND (reference sequence). In DNA, the CDR3 is TGTGCCAGTAGGGATTGGGACAGGAGTGGCATCGGGCAGCTGTTTTTT. This sequence encodes CASRDWDRSGIGQLFF.

This clonotype was observed at least ten times. The gene calls are TRBV12-3 or TRBV12-4 and TRBJ2-1; no reliable D call. The CDR3 is 15 amino acids. V dropped 3 bases and J dropped 10 bases, with 19 bases sitting between them. CDR3 sequence (DNA): TGTGCCAGCAGTTTGGTAGTAGGGCGTGGACCGGAGCAGTTCTTC. This sequence encodes CASSLVVGRGPEQFF.

The chain joins TRBV11-2 to TRBJ2-7; weak D call: TRBD1 (5 bases). The V end was cut by 5 bases, the J end by 2 bases, with 13 bases between. Germline CDR1 and CDR2: SGHAT and FQNNGV. This CDR3 region has 14 residues. The DNA for the CDR3 is TGTGCCAGCAGCCCGTCAGGGTTCGCCTACGAGCAGTACTTC. Protein: CASSPSGFAYEQYF. Filled out from reference TRBV11-2 and TRBJ2-7, the complete variable domain reads EAGVAQSPRYKIIEKRQSVAFWCNPISGHATLYWYQQILGQGPKLLIQFQNNGVVDDSQLPKDRFSAERLKGVDSTLKIQPAKLEDSAVYLCASSPSGFAYEQYFGPGTRLTVT.

In this sample, this clonotype turned up a few times. The J gene is TRBJ2-5, the V gene TRBV6-2 or TRBV6-3, with 9 bases fitting TRBD2. CDR1 MNHEY and CDR2 SVGEGT come from the germline V gene. The CDR3 is made up of 15 amino acids. Unmatched junction bases numbered 4, after V lost 4 bases and J lost 1 base. CDR3 protein: CASSFLAGFQETQYF. The CDR3 bases are TGTGCCAGCAGTTTTCTAGCGGGGTTCCAAGAGACCCAGTACTTC.

The gene calls are TRBV7-9 and TRBJ1-3; 7 nucleotides align to TRBD1. This CDR3 contains 16 residues. Looked up from germline, CDR1 is SEHNR and CDR2 is FQNEAQ (reference sequence). The J segment lost 4 bases and the V segment lost 0 bases, leaving 6 bases of the junction unmatched. The chain's CDR3 is CASSLAFGTEGNTIYF. In DNA form, the CDR3 reads TGTGCCAGCAGCTTAGCCTTTGGGACAGAAGGAAACACCATATATTTT.

The rearrangement joins TRBV27 to TRBJ2-2, with a tentative D call TRBD2 (5 bases). V was clipped by 5 bases and J by 4 bases, with 8 bases between them. The CDR3 consists of 13 residues. Germline CDR1 MNHEY, CDR2 SMNVEV (reference sequence). CDR3 sequence (DNA): TGTGCCAGCAGTCGTCGGGGCACCGGGGAGCTGTTTTTT. This sequence encodes CASSRRGTGELFF.

Worth noting for this clonotype: Being one base from a much bigger clone, this may be a read error. The chain is built from TRBV2 and TRBJ2-3, with a possible D match to TRBD1 (5 bases). The J call may be incorrect, as the DNA end agrees better with TRBJ1-5. Germline CDR1 and CDR2: SNHLY and FYNNEI. This CDR3 region has 18 residues. DNA for the CDR3: TGTGCCAGCAGCACCCCATCCGCAGCAGGGATCCGCACAGATACGCAGCATTTT. It is translated as CASSTPSAAGIRTDTQHF.

This clonotype was counted between two and nine times. The rearrangement joins TRBV18 to TRBJ2-7, with 9 bases aligning to TRBD2. After removal of 4 bases from V and 4 bases from J, the junction contained 8 bases not matched to a gene. The CDR3 length is 15 residues. From germline, CDR1 is KGHSH and CDR2 LQKENI. The DNA for the CDR3 is TGTGCCAGCTCACTATTCTCGGCGGGGGGGTACGAGCAGTACTTC. Translated, it gives CASSLFSAGGYEQYF.

For this clonotype: No conserved phenylalanine or tryptophan is present at the end of the CDR3, so a read error is the likely explanation. The chain is built from TRBV19 and TRBJ2-2; no reliable D call. Germline CDR1 is LNHDA and CDR2 is SQIVND (reference sequence). The CDR3 extends over 15 amino acids. The V end lost 0 bases, the J end lost 6 bases, and 11 bases lay between the germline ends. DNA of the CDR3: TGTGCCAGTAGTATAGATGCAAACTGGGCCGGGGAGCTGTTTTCT. Its protein product is CASSIDANWAGELFS.

To note about this clonotype: A much larger clonotype is one base distant, so this may be a read error. This chain uses TRBV7-6 with TRBJ2-3; D is undetermined. CDR3 length: 12 amino acids. Germline CDR1 reads SGHVS; CDR2 reads FNYEAQ. The CDR3 region is CVSSYTTDTQYF. The CDR3 DNA reads as TGTGTCAGCAGTTATACCACAGATACGCAGTATTTT.

On this clonotype itself: This may be a read error, as it is one base from a much larger clone. The chain joins TRBV13 to TRBJ2-7, with D possibly matching TRBD2 (5 bases). Germline CDR1 PRHDT, CDR2 FYEKMQ (reference sequence). This CDR3 contains 15 residues. V dropped 7 bases and J dropped 4 bases, with 20 bases sitting between them. This CDR3 is CASNPRGGLPYEQYF. CDR3 nucleotides: TGTGCCAGCAACCCCCGGGGTGGACTGCCTTACGAGCAGTACTTC.

In its sample, this clonotype was seen a few times. Here the CDR3 DNA reads TGTGCCAGCAGCAAAGTCGGCAACTCGAAGAACACTGAAGCTTTCTTT. Its protein product is CASSKVGNSKNTEAFF. The chain carries TRBV21-1 and TRBJ1-1. TRBV21-1 corresponds to a pseudogene. The length of the CDR3 is 16 residues.

This clonotype was observed at least ten times. The chain couples TRBV20-1 to TRBJ2-7, with 10 bases fitting TRBD1. The germline V gene has CDR1 DFQATT and CDR2 SNEGSKA (reference sequence). V lost 3 bases and J lost 1; bases outside the gene matches: 3. This CDR3 comprises 14 residues. The CDR3: CSARGQGISYEQYF. CDR3 in DNA: TGCAGTGCTAGGGGACAGGGGATTTCCTACGAGCAGTACTTC.

This clonotype was seen more than once but under ten times. At one end the junction does not follow the germline gene, possibly because of a read error. The chain carries TRBV5-3 and TRBJ1-6, with TRBD1 matching 8 bases. TRBV5-3 is recorded as an ORF, its role being uncertain. CDR3 length: 20 amino acids. The CDR3, as DNA: TGTGCCAGCAGCTTTCGGACAGGGAAATTTAGTGGGTCCTATAATTCACCCCTCCACTTT. The encoded protein is CASSFRTGKFSGSYNSPLHF.

The V gene is TRBV5-6, the J gene TRBJ2-7; TRBD1 is a possible D gene (5 bases). The CDR3 consists of 16 residues. Germline V lookup: CDR1 SGHDT, CDR2 YYEEEE. Trimming removed 4 bases from V and 2 bases from J, with 19 bases in between. CDR3 loop: CASSLKWVGATYEQYF. DNA of the CDR3: TGTGCCAGCAGCCTTAAATGGGTAGGGGCAACCTACGAGCAGTACTTC.

In its sample, this clonotype was seen many times. V is TRBV12-3 or TRBV12-4 and J is TRBJ1-1; TRBD1 is a possible D gene (5 bases). V shed 3 bases and J shed 7 bases, with 6 bases lying between them. The CDR3 extends over 11 amino acids. The CDR3 bases are TGTGCCAGCAGTTTTGACAGTGAAGCTTTCTTT. It is translated as CASSFDSEAFF.

V and J are TRBV12-3 or TRBV12-4 and TRBJ2-5; D not certain. Between the trimmed V and J ends, which lost 5 bases and 4 bases, there was a span of 14 bases. CDR3 length: 14 amino acids. CDR3 amino acids: CASSIQADGETQYF. The DNA of the CDR3 is TGTGCCAGCAGTATTCAAGCCGACGGAGAGACCCAGTACTTC.

This clonotype occurred many times. The chain is built from TRBV3-1 and TRBJ2-7, with 8 bases fitting TRBD2. The length of the CDR3 is 16 residues. Germline CDR1 LGHDT, CDR2 YNNKEL (reference sequence). V was clipped by 0 bases and J by 2 bases; unmatched bases: 6. The CDR3 nucleotides are TGTGCCAGCAGCCAAGATCTGGCGGGGGGCCCCTACGAGCAGTACTTC. Its translation: CASSQDLAGGPYEQYF.

This clonotype has ten or more counts. This chain uses TRBV6-6 with TRBJ2-3; TRBD2 matches 9 bases. This CDR3 comprises 17 residues. Trimming removed 2 bases from V and 6 bases from J; junction bases left unmatched: 12. Germline values: CDR1 MNHNY, CDR2 SVGAGI (reference sequence). The chain's CDR3 is CASSYTEREDLRDTQYF. The CDR3 DNA reads as TGTGCCAGCAGTTACACGGAGCGGGAGGACTTGAGGGATACGCAGTATTTT.

The chain combines TRBV4-1 with TRBJ2-1, with 9 bases identical to TRBD2. CDR3 length: 15 amino acids. Germline assignment: CDR1 MGHRA and CDR2 YSYEKL. V shed 1 base, J shed 8 bases, and the junction held 6 bases outside the gene matches. CDR3 bases: TGCGCCAGCAGCCAAGGGCGGGGGGGCACGGATGAGCAGTTCTTC. Its protein product is CASSQGRGGTDEQFF.

This clonotype was counted many times. The genes are TRBV29-1 and TRBJ2-7; D gene ambiguous. Trimming removed 7 bases at V and 3 bases at J, with 7 bases between. The CDR3 is made up of 10 amino acids. Germline V gene sequence: CDR1 SQVTM, CDR2 ANQGSEA. The DNA for the CDR3 is TGCAGCGCTTTAGACTACGAGCAGTACTTC. This codes for CSALDYEQYF.